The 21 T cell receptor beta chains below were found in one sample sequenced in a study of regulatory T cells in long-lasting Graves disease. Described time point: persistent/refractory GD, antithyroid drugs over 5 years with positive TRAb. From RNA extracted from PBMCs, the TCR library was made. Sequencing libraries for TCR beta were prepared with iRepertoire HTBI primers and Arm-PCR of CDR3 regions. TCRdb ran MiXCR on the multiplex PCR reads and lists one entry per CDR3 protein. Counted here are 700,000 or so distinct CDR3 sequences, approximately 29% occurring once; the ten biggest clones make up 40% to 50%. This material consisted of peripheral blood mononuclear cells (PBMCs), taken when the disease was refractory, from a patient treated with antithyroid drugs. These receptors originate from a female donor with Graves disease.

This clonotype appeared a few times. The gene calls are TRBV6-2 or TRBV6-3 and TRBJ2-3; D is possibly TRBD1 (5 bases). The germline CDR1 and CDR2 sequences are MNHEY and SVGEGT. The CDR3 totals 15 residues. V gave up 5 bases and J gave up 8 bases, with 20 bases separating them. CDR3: CASSVARTTDTTQYF. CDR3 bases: TGTGCCAGCAGTGTCGCCCGGACAACGGACACTACGCAGTATTTT.

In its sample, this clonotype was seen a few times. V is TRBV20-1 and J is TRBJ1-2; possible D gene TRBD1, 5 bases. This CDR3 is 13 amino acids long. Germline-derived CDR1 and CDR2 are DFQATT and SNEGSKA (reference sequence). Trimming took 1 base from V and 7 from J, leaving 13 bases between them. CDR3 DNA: TGCAGTGCTAGAGTTCGGGGCGGGGCTGGCTACACCTTC. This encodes CSARVRGGAGYTF.

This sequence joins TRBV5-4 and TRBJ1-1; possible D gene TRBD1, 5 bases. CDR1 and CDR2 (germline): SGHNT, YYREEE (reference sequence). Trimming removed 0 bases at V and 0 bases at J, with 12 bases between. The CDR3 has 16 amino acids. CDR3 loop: CASSLAGTGMNTEAFF. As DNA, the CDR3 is TGTGCCAGCAGCTTGGCCGGTACAGGAATGAACACTGAAGCTTTCTTT.

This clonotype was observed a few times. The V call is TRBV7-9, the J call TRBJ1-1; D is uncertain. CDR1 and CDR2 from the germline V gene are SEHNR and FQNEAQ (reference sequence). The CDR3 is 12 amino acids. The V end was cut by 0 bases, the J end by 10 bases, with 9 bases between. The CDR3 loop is CASSLAAGSAFF. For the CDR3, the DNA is TGTGCCAGCAGCTTAGCTGCAGGCTCAGCTTTCTTT.

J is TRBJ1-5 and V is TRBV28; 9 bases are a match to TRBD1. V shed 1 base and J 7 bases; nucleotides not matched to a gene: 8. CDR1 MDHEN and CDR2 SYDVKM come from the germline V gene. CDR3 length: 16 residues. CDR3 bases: TGTGCCAGCAGTTTATTTGTCGGGACAGGGATGCAGCCCCAGCATTTT. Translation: CASSLFVGTGMQPQHF.

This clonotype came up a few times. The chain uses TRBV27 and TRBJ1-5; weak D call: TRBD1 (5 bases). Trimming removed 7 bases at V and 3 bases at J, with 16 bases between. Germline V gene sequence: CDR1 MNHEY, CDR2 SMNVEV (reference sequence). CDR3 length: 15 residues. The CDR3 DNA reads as TGTGCCAGCACTCGCGCCGGGACGCACAATCAGCCCCAGCATTTT. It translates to CASTRAGTHNQPQHF.

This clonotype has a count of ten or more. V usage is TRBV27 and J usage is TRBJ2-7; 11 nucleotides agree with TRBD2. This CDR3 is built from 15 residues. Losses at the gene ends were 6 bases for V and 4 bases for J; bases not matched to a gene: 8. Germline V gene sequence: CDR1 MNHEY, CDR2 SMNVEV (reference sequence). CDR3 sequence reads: CASSQAGTSGYEQYF. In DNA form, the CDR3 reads TGTGCCAGCAGCCAAGCCGGGACTAGCGGATACGAGCAGTACTTC.

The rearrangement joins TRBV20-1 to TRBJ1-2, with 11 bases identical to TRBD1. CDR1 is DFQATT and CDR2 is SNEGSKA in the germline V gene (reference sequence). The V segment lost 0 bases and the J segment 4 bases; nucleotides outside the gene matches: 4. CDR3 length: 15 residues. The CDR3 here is CSARDMDRGPYGYTF. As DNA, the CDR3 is TGCAGTGCTAGAGATATGGACAGGGGGCCCTATGGCTACACCTTC.

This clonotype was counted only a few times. DNA for the CDR3: TGTGCCAGTAGTCCGCGCACCGGGACAGGGGGCACTGAAGCTTTCTTT. This translates into CASSPRTGTGGTEAFF. The chain links TRBV19 to TRBJ1-1; 11 bases line up with TRBD1. J was trimmed by 4 bases and V by 5 bases; bases with no gene match: 9. Germline CDR1 is LNHDA and CDR2 is SQIVND (reference sequence). The CDR3 length is 16 residues.

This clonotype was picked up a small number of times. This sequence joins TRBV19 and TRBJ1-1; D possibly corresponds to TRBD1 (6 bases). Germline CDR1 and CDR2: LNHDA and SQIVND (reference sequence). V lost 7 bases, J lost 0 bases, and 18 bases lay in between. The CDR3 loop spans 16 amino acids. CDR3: CASTVRLRGVNTEAFF. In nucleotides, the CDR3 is TGTGCCAGTACTGTTCGCCTCAGGGGCGTGAACACTGAAGCTTTCTTT. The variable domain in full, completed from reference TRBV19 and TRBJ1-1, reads DGGITQSPKYLFRKEGQNVTLSCEQNLNHDAMYWYRQDPGQGLRLIYYSQIVNDFQKGDIAEGYSVSREKKESFPLTVTSAQKNPTAFYLCASTVRLRGVNTEAFFGQGTRLTVV.

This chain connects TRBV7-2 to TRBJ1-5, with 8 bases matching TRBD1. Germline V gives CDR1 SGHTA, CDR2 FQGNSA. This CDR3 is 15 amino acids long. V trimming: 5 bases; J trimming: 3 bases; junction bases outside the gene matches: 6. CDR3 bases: TGTGCCAGCAGCGGCCGGGACAGGCCCAATCAGCCCCAGCATTTT. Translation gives CASSGRDRPNQPQHF.

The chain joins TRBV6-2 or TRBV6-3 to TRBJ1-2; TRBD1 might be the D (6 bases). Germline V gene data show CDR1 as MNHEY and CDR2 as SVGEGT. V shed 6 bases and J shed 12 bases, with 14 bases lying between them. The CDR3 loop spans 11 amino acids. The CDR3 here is CASSTGGGHTF. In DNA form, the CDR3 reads TGTGCCAGCAGCACCGGGGGCGGCCACACCTTC.

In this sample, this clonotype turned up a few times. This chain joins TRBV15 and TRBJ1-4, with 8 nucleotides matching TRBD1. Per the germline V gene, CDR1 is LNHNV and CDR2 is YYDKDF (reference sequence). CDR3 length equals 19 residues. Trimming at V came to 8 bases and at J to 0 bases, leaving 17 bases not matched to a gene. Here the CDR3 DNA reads TGTGCCACCCGCGAGCGCCGGACAGGGAGATTGCCAACTAATGAAAAACTGTTTTTT. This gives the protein CATRERRTGRLPTNEKLFF.

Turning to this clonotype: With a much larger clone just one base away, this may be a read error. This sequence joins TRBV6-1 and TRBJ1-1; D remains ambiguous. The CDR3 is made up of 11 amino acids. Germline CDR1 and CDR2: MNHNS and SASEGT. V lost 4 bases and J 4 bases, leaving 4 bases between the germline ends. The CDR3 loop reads CASSARTEAFF. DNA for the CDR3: TGTGCCAGCAGTGCCCGCACTGAAGCTTTCTTT.

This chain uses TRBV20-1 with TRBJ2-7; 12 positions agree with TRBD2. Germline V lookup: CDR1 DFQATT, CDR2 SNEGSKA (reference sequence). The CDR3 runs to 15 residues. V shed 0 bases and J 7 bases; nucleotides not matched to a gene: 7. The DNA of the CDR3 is TGCAGTGCTAGAGATCGACTAGCGGGAGTCGAAGAGCAGTACTTC. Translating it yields CSARDRLAGVEEQYF.

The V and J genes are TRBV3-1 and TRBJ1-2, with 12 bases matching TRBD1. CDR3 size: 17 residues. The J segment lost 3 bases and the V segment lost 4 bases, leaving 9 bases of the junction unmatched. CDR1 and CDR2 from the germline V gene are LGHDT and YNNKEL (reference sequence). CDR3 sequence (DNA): TGTGCCAGCAGCCGGGACAGGGGGCTTCGACTACACTATGGCTACACCTTC. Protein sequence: CASSRDRGLRLHYGYTF.

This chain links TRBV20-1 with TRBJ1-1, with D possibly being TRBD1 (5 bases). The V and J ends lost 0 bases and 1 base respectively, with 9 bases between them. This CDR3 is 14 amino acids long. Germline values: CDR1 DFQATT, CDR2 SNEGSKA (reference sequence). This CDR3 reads CSARDRRGNTEAFF. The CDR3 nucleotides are TGCAGTGCTAGAGATCGGAGGGGGAACACTGAAGCTTTCTTT.

CDR3 loop: CASSTQTGGNSPLHF. CDR3 DNA: TGTGCCAGCAGTACCCAGACAGGGGGGAATTCACCCCTCCACTTT. The chain is built from TRBV12-3 or TRBV12-4 and TRBJ1-6, with 9 bases matching TRBD1. The CDR3 totals 15 residues. V shed 5 bases and J 7 bases; nucleotides not matched to a gene: 6.

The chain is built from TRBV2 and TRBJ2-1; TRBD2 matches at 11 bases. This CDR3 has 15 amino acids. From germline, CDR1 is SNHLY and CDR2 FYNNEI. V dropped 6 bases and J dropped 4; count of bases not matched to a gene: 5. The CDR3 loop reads CASRGGLADYNEQFF. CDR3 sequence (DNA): TGTGCCAGCAGGGGGGGACTAGCGGATTACAATGAGCAGTTCTTC. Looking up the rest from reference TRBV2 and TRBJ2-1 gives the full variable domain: EPEVTQTPSHQVTQMGQEVILRCVPISNHLYFYWYRQILGQKVEFLVSFYNNEISEKSEIFDDQFSVERPDGSNFTLKIRSTKLEDSAMYFCASRGGLADYNEQFFGPGTRLTVL.

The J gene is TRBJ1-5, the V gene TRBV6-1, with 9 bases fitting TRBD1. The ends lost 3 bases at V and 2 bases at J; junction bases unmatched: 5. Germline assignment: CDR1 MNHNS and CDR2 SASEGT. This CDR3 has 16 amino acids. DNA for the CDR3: TGTGCCAGCAGTGATGCTTGGGACAGGGGCAATCAGCCCCAGCATTTT. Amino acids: CASSDAWDRGNQPQHF.

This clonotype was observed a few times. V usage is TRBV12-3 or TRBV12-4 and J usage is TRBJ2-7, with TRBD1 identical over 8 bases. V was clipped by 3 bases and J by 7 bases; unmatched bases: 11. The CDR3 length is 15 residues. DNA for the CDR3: TGTGCCAGCAGTTTGGAATCCGGGACAGGCAAAGAGCAGTACTTC. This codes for CASSLESGTGKEQYF.